The TCR beta chain described here comes from a study of CD8 T cells in ankylosing spondylitis. Study observations and caveats: Seemingly distinctive of ankylosing spondylitis blood was a TCR beta motif formed by eight highly homologous variants. Disease-linked clones were found to be CD8+ and relatively rare in peripheral blood.

This clonotype occurred a few times. Its antigen is undetermined. A quantitative 5'-RACE method, one with molecular barcodes, was used to make TCR beta libraries. TCRdb called the 5' RACE reads again in MiXCR, with one record for every CDR3 protein. Of about 750,000 distinct CDR3 sequences in the sample, around a fifth were seen once. With 4 bases removed from V and 16 bases from J, the gap between germline ends came to 26 bases. Germline V gene sequence: CDR1 LGHNA, CDR2 YSLEER. The CDR3 extends over 15 amino acids. This chain uses TRBV4-3 with TRBJ2-1, with D perhaps matching TRBD1 (5 bases). Specimen: blood, either unsorted or a sorted T cell fraction (not recorded which). The sequence came from a male donor with ankylosing spondylitis. CDR3 protein: CASSRRAVSYNERFF. In nucleotides, the CDR3 is TGCGCCAGCAGCCGCAGGGCAGTATCCTACAATGAGCGTTTCTTC.